Below, 5 T cell receptor beta chains from the same sample are listed, as sequenced in a study of T-cell reconstitution after alpha-beta-depleted transplantation in children. Molecular barcoding with unique molecular identifiers was used for the TCRbeta library. TCRdb processed the PCR reads anew with MiXCR; each CDR3 protein has one entry. This table holds 200,000 to 250,000 distinct CDR3 sequences, about 26% found once. Source: PBMCs, taken before TCRalphabeta/CD19-depleted stem cell transplant. The receptors here all came from a girl aged 2-10 years with Fanconi anemia, due to receive a stem cell transplant.

The table lists this clonotype with many counts. The chain combines TRBV20-1 with TRBJ2-7; 8 bases line up with TRBD2. Trimming at V came to 3 bases and at J to 3 bases, leaving 7 bases not matched to a gene. In germline, CDR1 is DFQATT, CDR2 SNEGSKA (reference sequence). The CDR3 loop spans 14 amino acids. The CDR3, as DNA: TGCAGTGCTAGTTCTAGCGGGCAACTCTACGAGCAGTACTTC. This sequence encodes CSASSSGQLYEQYF.

The V and J genes are TRBV20-1 and TRBJ2-3; D unclear. Germline CDR1 DFQATT, CDR2 SNEGSKA (reference sequence). Between the trimmed V and J ends, which lost 3 bases and 2 bases, there was a span of 12 bases. The CDR3 totals 14 residues. CDR3 in amino acids: CSARDLPFTDTQYF. In DNA form, the CDR3 reads TGCAGTGCTAGGGACCTACCCTTCACAGATACGCAGTATTTT.

This clonotype was seen a handful of times. The chain uses TRBV5-1 and TRBJ1-2; D may be TRBD1 (6 bases). Germline loops: CDR1 SGHRS, CDR2 YFSETQ. V lost 4 bases and J lost 6, with 19 bases in between. The CDR3 contains 15 residues. In nucleotides, the CDR3 is TGCGCCAGCAGCGCCCTATCAACAGGGTTCCATGGCTACACCTTC. This sequence encodes CASSALSTGFHGYTF.

This clonotype was detected only a few times. A junction boundary mismatches the germline segment, possibly from a read error. The chain is built from TRBV20-1 and TRBJ2-1, with 9 bases that match TRBD2. The CDR3 length is 17 residues. CDR1 DFQATT and CDR2 SNEGSKA come from the germline V gene (reference sequence). The CDR3 spells CCARDQKLAGGPNEQFF. DNA for the CDR3: TGCTGTGCTAGAGATCAGAAACTGGCGGGAGGGCCCAATGAGCAGTTCTTC.

The J gene is TRBJ2-7, the V gene TRBV27; D is perhaps TRBD2 (6 bases). CDR3 length: 13 residues. Trimming removed 6 bases at V and 6 bases at J, with 15 bases between. Germline CDR1 MNHEY, CDR2 SMNVEV (reference sequence). Here the CDR3 reads CASRVLGGVEQYF. In DNA, the CDR3 is TGTGCCAGCAGGGTACTAGGAGGGGTCGAGCAGTACTTC.